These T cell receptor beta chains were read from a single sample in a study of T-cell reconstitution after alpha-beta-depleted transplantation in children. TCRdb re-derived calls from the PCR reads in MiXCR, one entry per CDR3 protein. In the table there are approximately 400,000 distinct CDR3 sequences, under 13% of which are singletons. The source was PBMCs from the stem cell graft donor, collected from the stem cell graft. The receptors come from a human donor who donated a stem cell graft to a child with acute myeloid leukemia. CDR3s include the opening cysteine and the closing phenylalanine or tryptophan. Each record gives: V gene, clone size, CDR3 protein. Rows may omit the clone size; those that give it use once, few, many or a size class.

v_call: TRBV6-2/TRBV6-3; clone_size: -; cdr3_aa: CASRGGLAGGETQYF
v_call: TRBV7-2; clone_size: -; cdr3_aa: CASSRGRTSYEQYF
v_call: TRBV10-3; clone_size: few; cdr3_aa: CAISESFIAGGRNTGELFF
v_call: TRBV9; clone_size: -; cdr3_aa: CASSVSGRAYEQYF
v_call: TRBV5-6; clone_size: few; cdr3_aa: CASSLAGTSGGVDTQYF
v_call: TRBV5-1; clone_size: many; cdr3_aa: CASSLAGGATEAFF
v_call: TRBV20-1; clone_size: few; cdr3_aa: CSARSGREMVGNEQFF
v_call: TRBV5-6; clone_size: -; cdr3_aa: CASSLEVRATEAFF
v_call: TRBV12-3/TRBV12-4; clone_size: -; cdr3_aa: CASRMTSGVPDTQYF
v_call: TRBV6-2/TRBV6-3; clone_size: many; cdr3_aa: CASSPDRDFYEQYF
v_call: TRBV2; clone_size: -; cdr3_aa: CASSEGSGQVFNSNQPQHF
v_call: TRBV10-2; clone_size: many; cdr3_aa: CASRNRDRGRSGELFF
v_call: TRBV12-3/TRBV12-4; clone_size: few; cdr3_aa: CASSFASGRGEQFF
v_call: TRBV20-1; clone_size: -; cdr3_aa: CSAPTMTSGSYEQYF
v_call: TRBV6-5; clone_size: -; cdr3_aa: CASSYSRPSLSYEQYF
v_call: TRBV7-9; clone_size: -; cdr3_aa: CASEGESGGSYNEQFF
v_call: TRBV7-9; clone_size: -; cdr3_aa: CASFGTQHQETQYF
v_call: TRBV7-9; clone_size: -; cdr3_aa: CASRDVAGGELFF
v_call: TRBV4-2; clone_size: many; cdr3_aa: CASSQVATDSYGYTF
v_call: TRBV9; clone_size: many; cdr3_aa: CASSGQVGSGNTIYF
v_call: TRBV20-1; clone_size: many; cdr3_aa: CSASWSVYYNEQFF
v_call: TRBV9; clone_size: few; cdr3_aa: CASSVAVNDRDGYTF
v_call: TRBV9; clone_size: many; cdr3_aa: CASSIPGGDTQYF
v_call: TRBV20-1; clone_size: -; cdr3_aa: CSAPTDGAGETQYF
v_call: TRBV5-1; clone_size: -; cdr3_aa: CASSLPGQGETQYF
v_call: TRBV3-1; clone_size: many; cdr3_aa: CASSPGGDEQYF
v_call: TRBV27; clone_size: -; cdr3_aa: CASSSYLGGTKETQYF
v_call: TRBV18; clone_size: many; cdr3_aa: CASSPPQETQYF
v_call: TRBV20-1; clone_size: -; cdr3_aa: CTAEHTGGQTDTQYF
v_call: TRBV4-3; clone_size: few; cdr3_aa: CASSQDAGVGNTIYF
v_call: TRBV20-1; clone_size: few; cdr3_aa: CSAMSGTSKAKNIQYF
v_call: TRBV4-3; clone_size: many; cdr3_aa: CASSQDAGLGNNEQFF
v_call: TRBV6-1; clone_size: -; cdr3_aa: CASSRERIAGELFF
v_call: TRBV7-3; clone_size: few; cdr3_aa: CASSSPFPPSGRTDSYNEQFF
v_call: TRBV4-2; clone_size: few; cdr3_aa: CASSQVLAGSTDTQYF
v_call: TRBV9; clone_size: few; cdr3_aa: CASSVATMSPRGTGELFF
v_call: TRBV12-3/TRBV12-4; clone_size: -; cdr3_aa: CASSLQTTDTEAFF
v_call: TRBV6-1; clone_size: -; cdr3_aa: CASSQTGQANTEAFF
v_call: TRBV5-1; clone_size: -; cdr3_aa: CASSWTGSTDTQYF
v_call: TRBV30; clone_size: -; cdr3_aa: CAWSVMQAGDTQYF
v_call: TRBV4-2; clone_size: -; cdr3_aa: CASSQEPRGETQYF
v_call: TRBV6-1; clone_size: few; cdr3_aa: CASRGDSYSNQPQHF
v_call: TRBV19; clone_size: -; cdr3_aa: CASKLQGGSDTEAFF
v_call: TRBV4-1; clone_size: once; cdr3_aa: CASSHLGFLGTDTQYF
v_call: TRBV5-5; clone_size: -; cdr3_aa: CASSPTRGEQYF
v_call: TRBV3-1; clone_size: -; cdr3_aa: CASSLRQNGYEQYF
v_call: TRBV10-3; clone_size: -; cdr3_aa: CAISGLPGSAEQETQYF
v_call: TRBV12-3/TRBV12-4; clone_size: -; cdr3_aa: CASSFTGGWNTEAFF